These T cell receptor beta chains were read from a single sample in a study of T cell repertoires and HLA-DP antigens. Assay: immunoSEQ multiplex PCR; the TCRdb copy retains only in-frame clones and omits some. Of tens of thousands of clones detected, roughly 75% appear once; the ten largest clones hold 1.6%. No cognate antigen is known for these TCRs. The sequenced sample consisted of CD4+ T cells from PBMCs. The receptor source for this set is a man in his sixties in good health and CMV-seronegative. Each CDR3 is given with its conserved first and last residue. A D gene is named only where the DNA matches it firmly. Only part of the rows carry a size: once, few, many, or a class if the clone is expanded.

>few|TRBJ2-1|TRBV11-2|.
TGTGCCAGCAGCTTAGGGCTGAACAATGAGCAGTTCTTC
CASSLGLNNEQFF
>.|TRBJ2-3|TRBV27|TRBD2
TGTGCCAGCACTCCGGGGGGGGGAAGACGCACAGATACGCAGTATTTT
CASTPGGGRRTDTQYF
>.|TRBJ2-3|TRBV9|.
TGTGCCAGCAGCGTAGCGTGGGGTAGCACAGATACGCAGTATTTT
CASSVAWGSTDTQYF
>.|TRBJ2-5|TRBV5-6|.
TGTGCCAGCAGCTCGCGTGGTAACCAGTGGACCCAGTACTTC
CASSSRGNQWTQYF
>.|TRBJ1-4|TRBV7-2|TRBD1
TGTGCCAGCAACTTAGTCCCGGGACAGGGAGGTAATGAAAAACTGTTTTTT
CASNLVPGQGGNEKLFF
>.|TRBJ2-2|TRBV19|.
TGTGCCAGTAGTATAGCTTTTTTAAGGGAGCTGTTTTTT
CASSIAFLRELFF
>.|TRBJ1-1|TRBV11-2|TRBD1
TGTGCCAGCACCCGGGACAGGGCCACCAACACTGAAGCTTTCTTT
CASTRDRATNTEAFF
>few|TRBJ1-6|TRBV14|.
TGTGCCAGCAGCCAAGGAGACGTCGGCTACTCACCCCTCCACTTT
CASSQGDVGYSPLHF
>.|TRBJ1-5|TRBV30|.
TGTGCCCGGAGCCGAGACAGTCGTAATCAGCCCCAGCATTTT
CARSRDSRNQPQHF
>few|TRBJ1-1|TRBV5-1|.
TGCGCCAGCAGCTTGGTCAGGGGTGCTGAAGCTTTCTTT
CASSLVRGAEAFF
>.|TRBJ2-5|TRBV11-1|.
TGTGCCAGCAGCCCAGACCTGGTGGAGACCCAGTACTTC
CASSPDLVETQYF
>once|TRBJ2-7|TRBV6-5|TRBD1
TGTGCCAGTAGACAGGGACCCGAGCAGTACTTC
CASRQGPEQYF
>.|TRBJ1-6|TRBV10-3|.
TGTGCCATCAGTGTTCAGGGGCCTAATTCACCCCTCCACTTT
CAISVQGPNSPLHF
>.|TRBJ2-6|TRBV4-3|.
TGCGCCAGCAGCCAACGTGGCTCTGGGGCCAACGTCCTGACTTTC
CASSQRGSGANVLTF
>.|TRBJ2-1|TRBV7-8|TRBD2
TGTGCCAGCACTTCCCGGGGTAGCGGGGGTCTTGAGCAGTTCTTC
CASTSRGSGGLEQFF
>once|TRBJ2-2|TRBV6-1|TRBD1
TGTGCCCACGCCCAGGGGGTCAACACCGGGGAGCTGTTTTTT
CAHAQGVNTGELFF
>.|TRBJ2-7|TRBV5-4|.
TGTGCCAGCAGCTTGGATACAGACTACGAGCAGTACTTC
CASSLDTDYEQYF
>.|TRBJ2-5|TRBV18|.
TGTGCCAGCTCATCTCTGAATAGGTACCAAGAGACCCAGTACTTC
CASSSLNRYQETQYF
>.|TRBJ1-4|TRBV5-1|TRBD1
TGCGCCAGCAGCCCCGGGACAGGGGGAAGGGAAAAACTGTTTTTT
CASSPGTGGREKLFF
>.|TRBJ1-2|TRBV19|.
TGTGCCAGTAGTATAGCCCCAGGGCCCTATGGCTACACCTTC
CASSIAPGPYGYTF
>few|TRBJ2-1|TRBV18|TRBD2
TGTGCCAGCTCACCATCACTAGCGGGAGGTAATGAGCAGTTCTTC
CASSPSLAGGNEQFF
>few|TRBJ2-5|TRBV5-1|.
TGCGCCAGCAGCTCAGGGGCCGGGGGAGGAGAGACCCAGTACTTC
CASSSGAGGGETQYF
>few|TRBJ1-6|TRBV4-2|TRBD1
TGTGCCAGCAGCCCCTACGGGACAGGGGCGATTAATTCACCCCTCCACTTT
CASSPYGTGAINSPLHF
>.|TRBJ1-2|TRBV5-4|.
TGTGCCAGCAGCCAGGACTCCCCCTCTGGCTACACCTTC
CASSQDSPSGYTF
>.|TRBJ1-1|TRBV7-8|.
TGTGCCAGCAGCTTACACAGGCAAAACACTGAAGCTTTCTTT
CASSLHRQNTEAFF
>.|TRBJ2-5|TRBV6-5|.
TGTGCCAGCAGCGAGAGGGGTAGGGAGACCCAGTACTTC
CASSERGRETQYF
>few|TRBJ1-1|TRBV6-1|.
TGTGCCAGCAGTCGAAGAGACCTCGAAGCTTTCTTT
CASSRRDLEAFF
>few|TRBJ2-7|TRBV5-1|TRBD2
TGCGCCAGCAGCTTCGGACTAGCGGGGGTCCGCAGCCCCTACGAGCAGTACTTC
CASSFGLAGVRSPYEQYF
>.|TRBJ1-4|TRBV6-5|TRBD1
TGTGCCAGCAGACCGACAGGGGATAATGAAAAACTGTTTTTT
CASRPTGDNEKLFF
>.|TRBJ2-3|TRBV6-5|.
TGTGCCAGCAGTTACTCTATGACCTCAGATACGCAGTATTTT
CASSYSMTSDTQYF
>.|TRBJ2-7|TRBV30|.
TGTGCCTGGAGCTTTGGATCCTACGAGCAGTACTTC
CAWSFGSYEQYF
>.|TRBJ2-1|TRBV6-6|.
TGTGCCAGTATCCGGGAGCCCGCGGGGAATGAGCAGTTCTTC
CASIREPAGNEQFF
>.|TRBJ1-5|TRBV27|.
TGTGCCAGCAGTCGGACCCGGGGCAATCAGCCCCAGCATTTT
CASSRTRGNQPQHF
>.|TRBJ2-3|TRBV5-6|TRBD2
TGTGCCAGCAGCTTGACTAGCGGGGGGGCCATAGATACGCAGTATTTT
CASSLTSGGAIDTQYF
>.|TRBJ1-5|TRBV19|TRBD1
TGTGCCAGCTGCCAAACCTCGGACAGGAGCAATCAGCCCCAGCATTTT
CASCQTSDRSNQPQHF
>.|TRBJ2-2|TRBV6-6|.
TGTGCCAGCAGAAGGGACTTCAACACCGGGGAGCTGTTTTTT
CASRRDFNTGELFF
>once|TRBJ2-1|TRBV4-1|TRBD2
TGCGCCAGCAGCCAGGCGACCGGGACTAGCGGGAGACAGTTCTTC
CASSQATGTSGRQFF
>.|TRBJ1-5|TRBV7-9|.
TGTGCCAGCAGCTTGAGTAACGGGAATCAGCCCCAGCATTTT
CASSLSNGNQPQHF
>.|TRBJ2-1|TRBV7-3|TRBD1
TGTGCCAGCAGCCGTGACAGGGCATCCAATGAGCAGTTCTTC
CASSRDRASNEQFF
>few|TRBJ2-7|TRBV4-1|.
TGCGCCAGCAGCGCTTTGACCAACTCCTACGAGCAGTACTTC
CASSALTNSYEQYF
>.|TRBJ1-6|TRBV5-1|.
TGCGCCAGCAGCGCATTAGGGAGTCATAATTCACCCCTCCACTTT
CASSALGSHNSPLHF
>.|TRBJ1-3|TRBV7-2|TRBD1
TGTGCCAGCAGCCGGGACAGTTACTCTGGAAACACCATATATTTT
CASSRDSYSGNTIYF
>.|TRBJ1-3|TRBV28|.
TGTGCCAGCAGTTTATGGTCCCAGGGAATCTCTGGAAACACCATATATTTT
CASSLWSQGISGNTIYF
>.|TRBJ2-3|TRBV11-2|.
TGTGCCAGCAGCCCGCTAGCGAACACAGATACGCAGTATTTT
CASSPLANTDTQYF
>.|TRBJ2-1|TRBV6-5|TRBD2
TGTGCCAGCGAAGCTAGCGGTTCCTACAATGAGCAGTTCTTC
CASEASGSYNEQFF
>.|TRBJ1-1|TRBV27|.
TGTGCCAGCAGTTTTACAGGGAACACTGAAGCTTTCTTT
CASSFTGNTEAFF
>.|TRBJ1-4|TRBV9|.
TGTGCACCAGGGGACGTCCGAAAACTGTTTTTT
CAPGDVRKLFF
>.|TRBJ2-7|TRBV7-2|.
TGTGCCAGCAGCTTAGGTCCGGAGAACTACGAGCAGTACTTC
CASSLGPENYEQYF
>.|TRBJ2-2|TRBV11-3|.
TGTGCCAGCAGCTTAGGTAGCAGTGGCGAAAACACCGGGGAGCTGTTTTTT
CASSLGSSGENTGELFF
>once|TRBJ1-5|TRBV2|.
TGTGCCAGCAGCTTAGAAAAACTTCAGCCCCAGCATTTT
CASSLEKLQPQHF
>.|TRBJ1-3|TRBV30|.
TGTGCCTGGAGTTCGGGGTACTCTGGAAACACCATATATTTT
CAWSSGYSGNTIYF
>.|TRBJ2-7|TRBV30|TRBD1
TGTGCCTGGACCAGGGACAGGGGGCAGAGTGAGCAGTACTTC
CAWTRDRGQSEQYF
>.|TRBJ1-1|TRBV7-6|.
TGTGCCAGCAGCTTAAGCCCTCGGTTGAACACTGAAGCTTTCTTT
CASSLSPRLNTEAFF
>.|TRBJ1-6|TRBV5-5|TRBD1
TGTGCCAGCAGTACTGCAGGGGGAATGGATTCACCCCTCCACTTT
CASSTAGGMDSPLHF
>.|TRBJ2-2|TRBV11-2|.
TGTGCCAGCACCCACCGGGGTTTGAACACCGGGGAGCTGTTTTTT
CASTHRGLNTGELFF
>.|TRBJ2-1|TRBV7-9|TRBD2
TGTGCCAGCAGCTTAGCGGATAGGCTAGCGGGAGTCGGGAATGAGCAGTTCTTC
CASSLADRLAGVGNEQFF